The 14 T cell receptor beta chains below all came from one sample that was sequenced in a study of cytomegalovirus exposure and HLA in healthy donors (dated 2017 in TCRdb). The method behind the library was the immunoSEQ multiplex PCR assay. The multiplex PCR relied on a mix of 60 forward primers for TCR Vbeta segments and 13 reverse primers for TCR Jbeta segments. As stored in TCRdb, this immuneACCESS dataset retains in-frame rearrangements with V and J assigned. A fraction of the clones does not appear; measured against another copy, unresolved V genes explain less than half of the discrepancy, and the remainder lacks a known reason. The sample contains more than 95,000 clones, around 70% of them found a single time. The ten most abundant clones make up approximately 3% of the sample. The specimen was PBMCs. These receptors all come from a man under 40 in good health and CMV-seronegative.

The chain carries TRBV29-1 and TRBJ2-5; 7 nucleotides align to TRBD2. The CDR3 loop spans 12 amino acids. The V gene's germline CDR1 is SQVTM and CDR2 ANQGSEA. Unmatched junction bases numbered 0, after V lost 1 base and J lost 4 bases. The DNA for the CDR3 is TGCAGCGTTGAAGGACTAGCAGAGACCCAGTACTTC. Residues: CSVEGLAETQYF.

V is TRBV5-4 and J is TRBJ2-7; 11 bases agree with TRBD2. J lost 1 base, V lost 4 bases, and 7 bases had no gene match. The CDR3 has 16 residues. The germline V gene has CDR1 SGHNT and CDR2 YYREEE (reference sequence). Here the CDR3 reads CASSPGGLAGSYEQYF. CDR3 in DNA: TGTGCCAGCAGCCCGGGAGGACTAGCGGGTTCCTACGAGCAGTACTTC.

This chain uses TRBV28 with TRBJ1-2, with TRBD1 matching over 7 bases. The CDR3 runs 15 residues. J gave up 7 bases and V 5 bases, and 13 bases lay outside the gene matches. CDR1 is MDHEN, CDR2 SYDVKM, per germline. This CDR3 reads CASSISTGSFRGYTF. The CDR3 DNA is TGTGCCAGCAGTATCTCGACAGGGAGCTTTCGTGGCTACACCTTC.

This chain links TRBV7-8 with TRBJ2-1; D is unclear. With 0 bases removed from V and 10 bases from J, the gap between germline ends came to 10 bases. CDR3 length: 13 amino acids. The germline V gene encodes CDR1 SGHVS and CDR2 FQNEAQ. The chain's CDR3 is CASSLASRGEQFF. DNA for the CDR3: TGTGCCAGCAGCTTAGCGAGTCGCGGCGAGCAGTTCTTC.

The chain uses TRBV4-3 and TRBJ2-1, with D possibly TRBD2 on 5 matching bases. V lost 0 bases and J lost 4, with 10 bases in between. CDR3 size: 15 residues. Germline CDR1 reads LGHNA; CDR2 reads YSLEER. The CDR3 sequence is CASSQEREGYNEQFF. The CDR3 DNA is TGCGCCAGCAGCCAAGAACGTGAGGGTTACAATGAGCAGTTCTTC.

The gene calls are TRBV9 and TRBJ2-7; tentatively, D is TRBD2 (5 bases). Germline CDR1 is SGDLS and CDR2 is YYNGEE. The CDR3 is made up of 15 amino acids. V was cut by 1 base and J by 5 bases, with 16 bases left in between. CDR3 region: CASSVKEVPDNEQYF. CDR3 nucleotides: TGTGCCAGCAGCGTAAAGGAGGTTCCTGACAACGAGCAGTACTTC.

Only one count was recorded for this clone. The V and J genes are TRBV11-2 and TRBJ1-5, with 8 bases aligning to TRBD1. The CDR3 loop spans 15 amino acids. In germline, CDR1 is SGHAT, CDR2 FQNNGV. V shed 5 bases and J 3 bases; nucleotides not matched to a gene: 6. CDR3 sequence (DNA): TGTGCCAGCAGCCGGGACAGGCTGAACAATCAGCCCCAGCATTTT. Protein sequence: CASSRDRLNNQPQHF.

The V gene is TRBV6-5, the J gene TRBJ1-5, with D possibly TRBD1 on 6 matching bases. Trimming took off 5 bases at V and 5 bases at J, with 16 bases between the two ends. This CDR3 is 15 amino acids long. Germline CDR1 MNHEY, CDR2 SVGAGI. CDR3 DNA: TGTGCCAGCAGTCCTATAGGGGGGGCCCATCAGCCCCAGCATTTT. This gives the protein CASSPIGGAHQPQHF.

The V call is TRBV27, the J call TRBJ1-2, with no clear D. V shed 5 bases and J shed 4 bases, with 11 bases lying between them. Germline V lookup: CDR1 MNHEY, CDR2 SMNVEV (reference sequence). The CDR3 is 13 residues long. The CDR3 DNA follows: TGTGCCAGCAGTGAGAGCGGGAGCTATGGCTACACCTTC. This sequence encodes CASSESGSYGYTF.

The gene calls are TRBV11-3 and TRBJ2-7, with 7 bases that match TRBD2. The germline gives CDR1 SGHNT, CDR2 YENEEA. The CDR3 runs 14 residues. The junction had 6 bases not matched to a gene; V was cut back by 1 base and J by 6 bases. This CDR3 reads CASSLVRTSGEQYF. The CDR3 DNA reads TGTGCCAGCAGCTTAGTTAGGACTAGTGGCGAGCAGTACTTC.

The chain is built from TRBV5-8 and TRBJ1-4; 9 nucleotides agree with TRBD1. CDR3 length: 14 residues. Germline trimming cut 4 bases from V and 7 bases from J; bases unmatched to any gene: 5. Germline V gives CDR1 SGHTS, CDR2 YDEGEE. CDR3 nucleotide sequence: TGTGCCAGCAGCGTCGGGACAGGGTTTGAAAAACTGTTTTTT. Translating it yields CASSVGTGFEKLFF.

The chain recombines TRBV28 with TRBJ2-7, with D possibly TRBD1 on 6 matching bases. CDR3 size: 15 residues. Trimming shortened V by 1 base and J by 4 bases, and 14 bases separated the two germline ends. Germline V gene sequence: CDR1 MDHEN, CDR2 SYDVKM. The CDR3 sequence is CASSLFSMGQYEQYF. The CDR3 bases are TGTGCCAGCAGTTTATTTTCCATGGGACAATACGAGCAGTACTTC.

The J gene is TRBJ2-3, the V gene TRBV7-3, with TRBD2 matching 13 bases. The CDR3 sequence is 18 residues long. Germline trimming cut 0 bases from V and 2 bases from J; bases unmatched to any gene: 5. CDR1 is SGHTA, CDR2 FQGTGA, per germline. The CDR3 sequence: CASSLTGLAGRNTDTQYF. As DNA, the CDR3 is TGTGCCAGCAGCTTAACGGGACTAGCGGGGAGGAACACAGATACGCAGTATTTT.

The V gene is TRBV21-1, the J gene TRBJ1-2; TRBD1 is the table's D call and was not checked against the DNA. TRBV21-1 is termed a pseudogene. CDR3 length equals 15 residues. CDR3 coding DNA: TGTGCCAGCAGCAAAGAACCGGGACAGGGATCTGGCTACACCTTC. This gives the protein CASSKEPGQGSGYTF.